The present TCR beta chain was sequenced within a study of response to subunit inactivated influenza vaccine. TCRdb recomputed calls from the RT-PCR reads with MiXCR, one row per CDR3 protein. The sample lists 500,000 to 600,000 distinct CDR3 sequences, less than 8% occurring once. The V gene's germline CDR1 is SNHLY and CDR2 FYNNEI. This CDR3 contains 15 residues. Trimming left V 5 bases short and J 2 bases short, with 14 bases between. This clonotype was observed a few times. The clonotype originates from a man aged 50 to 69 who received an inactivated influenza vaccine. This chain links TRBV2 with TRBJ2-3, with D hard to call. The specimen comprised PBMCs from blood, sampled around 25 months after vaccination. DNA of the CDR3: TGTGCCAGCAGTTCTTCAGAATTACCCACAGATACGCAGTATTTT. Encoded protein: CASSSSELPTDTQYF.